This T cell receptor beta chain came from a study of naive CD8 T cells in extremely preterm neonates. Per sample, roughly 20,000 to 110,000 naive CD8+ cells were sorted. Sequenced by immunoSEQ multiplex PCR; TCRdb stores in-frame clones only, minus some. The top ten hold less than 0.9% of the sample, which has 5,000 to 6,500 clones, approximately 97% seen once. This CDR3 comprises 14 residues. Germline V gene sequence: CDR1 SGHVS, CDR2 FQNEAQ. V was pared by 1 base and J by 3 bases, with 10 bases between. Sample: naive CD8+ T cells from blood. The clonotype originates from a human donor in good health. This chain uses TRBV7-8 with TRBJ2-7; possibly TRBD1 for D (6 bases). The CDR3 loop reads CASSLETGSYEQYF. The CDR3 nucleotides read TGTGCCAGCAGCTTAGAGACAGGCAGCTACGAGCAGTACTTC.